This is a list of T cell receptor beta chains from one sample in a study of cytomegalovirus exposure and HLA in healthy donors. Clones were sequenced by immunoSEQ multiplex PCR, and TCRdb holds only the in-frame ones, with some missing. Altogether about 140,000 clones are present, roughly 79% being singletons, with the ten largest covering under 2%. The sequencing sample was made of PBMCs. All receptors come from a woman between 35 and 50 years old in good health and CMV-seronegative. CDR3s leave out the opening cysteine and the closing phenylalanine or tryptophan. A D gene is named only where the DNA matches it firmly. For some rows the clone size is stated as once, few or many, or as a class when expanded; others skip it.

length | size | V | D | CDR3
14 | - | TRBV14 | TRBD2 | ASSQESGRGRETQY
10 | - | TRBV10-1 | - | ASSDSQETQY
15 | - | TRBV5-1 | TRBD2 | ASSLRGLAGKTDTQY
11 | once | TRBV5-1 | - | ASSGGQNEKLF
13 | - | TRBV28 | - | ASSEGLPYYNEQF
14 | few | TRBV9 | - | ASSVGLVDRAGELF
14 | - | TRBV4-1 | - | ASSHSRGIFNEKLF
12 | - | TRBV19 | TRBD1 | ASSVQGRNTEAF
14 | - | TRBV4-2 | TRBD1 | ASSQVRQGAYNEQF
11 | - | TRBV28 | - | ASSSHTNNEQF
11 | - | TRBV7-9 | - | ASSRPGDPKAF
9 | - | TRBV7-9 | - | SSSPSYEQY
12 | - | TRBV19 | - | ATSFLGGTDTQY
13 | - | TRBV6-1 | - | ASRHQPRAPYEQY
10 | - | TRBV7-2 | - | ASSLTQGEQF
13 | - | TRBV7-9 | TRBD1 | ASSAKTGMGEKLF
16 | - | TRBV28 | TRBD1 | ASSSPGDSSSYNSPLH
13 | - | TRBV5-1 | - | ASSVITGDRYGYT
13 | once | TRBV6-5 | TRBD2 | ASPIIWREGHEQY
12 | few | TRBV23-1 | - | ASKKDRINQPQH
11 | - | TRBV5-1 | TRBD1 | ASSFTGAYEQY
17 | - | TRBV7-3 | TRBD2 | ASSLTGTSGRARRNEQF
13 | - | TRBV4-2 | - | ASSQDAGQNSPLH
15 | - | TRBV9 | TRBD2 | ASSVVSGSYTYNEQF
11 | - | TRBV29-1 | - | SVVQDMYNEQF
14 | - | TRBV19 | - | ASSTQMTGYNQPQH
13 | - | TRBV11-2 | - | ASSLRGYSNQPQH
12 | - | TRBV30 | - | AWSVGINYNEQF
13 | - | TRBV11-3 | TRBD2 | ASSLDSGRGGEQY
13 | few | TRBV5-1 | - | ASSLDRAEADGYT
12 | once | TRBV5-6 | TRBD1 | ASSPGQPVLNAF
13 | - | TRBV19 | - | ASSAAFLMNTEAF
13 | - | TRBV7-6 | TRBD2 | ASSPDWGGSYEQY
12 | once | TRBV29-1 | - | SVEPDGRGNTIY
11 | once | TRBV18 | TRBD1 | ASSPEGQDEAF
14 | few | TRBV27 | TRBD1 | ASSLSGTGGLVEQY
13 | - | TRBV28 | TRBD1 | ASSLWGQGNQPQH
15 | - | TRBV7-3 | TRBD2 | ASSLIERGSGANVLT
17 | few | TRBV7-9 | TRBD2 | ASSLGWASGRGGLDEQF
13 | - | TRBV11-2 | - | ASSLGGLYTGELF
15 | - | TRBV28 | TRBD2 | ASSTPGTSGHFYEQY
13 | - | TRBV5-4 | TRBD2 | ASSSTSGSMDTQY
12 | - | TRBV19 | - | ASIGHSRGETQY
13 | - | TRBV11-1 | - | ASSLRQPDTGELF
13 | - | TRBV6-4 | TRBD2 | ASSDASGTYNEQF
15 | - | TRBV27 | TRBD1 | ASSQLQGRTGEYEQY
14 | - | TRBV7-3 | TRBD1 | ASSIDRGSGSDTQY
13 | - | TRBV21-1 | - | ASSKEDSMNTEAF
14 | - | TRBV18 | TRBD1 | ASSPDIGQGDQPQH
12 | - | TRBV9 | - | ASSARDYNYEQY
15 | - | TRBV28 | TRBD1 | ASTTRRQGFFKNIQY